The 21 T cell receptor beta chains listed next were all sequenced from one sample in a study of regulatory T cells in long-lasting Graves disease. Combining iRepertoire HTBI primers with Arm-PCR of CDR3 regions, the authors built TCR beta libraries. TCRdb called the multiplex PCR reads again in MiXCR, with one record for every CDR3 protein. The table lists about 220,000 distinct CDR3 sequences, roughly 19% of them singletons. Indicated time point: newly diagnosed GD, antithyroid drugs for less than 3 months. The TCR library was prepared using RNA isolated from PBMCs. This sample was shared with a second study, whose subject was T cells in Graves' hyperthyroidism and ophthalmopathy.

Sequencing was performed on peripheral blood mononuclear cells (PBMCs), taken at new diagnosis, from a patient treated with antithyroid drugs. The receptors originated from a young woman with Graves disease.

This clonotype was observed at least ten times. The genes are TRBV11-2 and TRBJ1-1, with no clear D. The CDR3 spans 16 residues. Trimming pared 5 bases from V and 6 bases from J, leaving 22 bases between. Per the germline V gene, CDR1 is SGHAT and CDR2 is FQNNGV. In nucleotides, the CDR3 is TGTGCCAGCAGCCCTCGGATTCTGGGGAGGGCCGCTGAAGCTTTCTTT. This sequence encodes CASSPRILGRAAEAFF. The whole variable domain, filled in from reference TRBV11-2 and TRBJ1-1, reads EAGVAQSPRYKIIEKRQSVAFWCNPISGHATLYWYQQILGQGPKLLIQFQNNGVVDDSQLPKDRFSAERLKGVDSTLKIQPAKLEDSAVYLCASSPRILGRAAEAFFGQGTRLTVV.

This clonotype has at least ten counts. The V and J genes are TRBV12-5 and TRBJ1-3, with D possibly being TRBD1 (5 bases). V lost 6 bases to trimming and J lost 4 bases, with 19 bases between them. The CDR3 runs to 16 residues. CDR1 is LGHNT, CDR2 FRNRAP, per germline. The CDR3 sequence: CASGGDPVGAGNTIYF. CDR3 nucleotide sequence: TGTGCTAGTGGGGGGGACCCGGTCGGGGCCGGAAACACCATATATTTT.

At least ten counts were recorded for this clonotype. The chain combines TRBV2 with TRBJ2-7, with D possibly called TRBD1 or TRBD2 (5 bases each). V lost 3 bases and J lost 3, with 9 bases in between. The CDR3 totals 13 residues. Per the germline V gene, CDR1 is SNHLY and CDR2 is FYNNEI. CDR3 DNA: TGTGCCAGCAGTGAGCAGAGGGGCTACGAGCAGTACTTC. It codes for CASSEQRGYEQYF.

With regard to this clonotype: A read error may be the cause here, since a much bigger clone is one base away. The chain joins TRBV6-2 or TRBV6-3 to TRBJ2-3, with D uncertain. Looked up from germline, CDR1 is MNHEY and CDR2 is SVGEGT. The V and J ends lost 2 bases and 2 bases respectively, with 11 bases between them. The CDR3 consists of 15 residues. The CDR3 reads CASSYTITNTDTQYF. In DNA form, the CDR3 reads TGTGCCAGCAGTTACACCATAACTAACACAGATACGCAGTATTTT.

This clonotype appeared a single time. The CDR3 loop is CASSTKVYSYNEQFF. The CDR3 coding sequence is TGTGCCAGTAGTACGAAGGTCTACTCCTACAATGAGCAGTTCTTC. The V gene is TRBV11-2, the J gene TRBJ2-1; D is ambiguous. V lost 9 bases and J 0 bases, leaving 15 bases between the germline ends. Germline CDR1 SGHAT, CDR2 FQNNGV. The CDR3 has 15 amino acids.

This clonotype was detected ten times or more. CDR3: CASSIDSSGSYNEQFF. DNA of the CDR3: TGTGCCAGTAGTATAGATAGTTCTGGATCCTACAATGAGCAGTTCTTC. The J gene is TRBJ2-1, the V gene TRBV19; D gene uncertain. Trimming took 0 bases from V and 1 from J, leaving 10 bases between them. The CDR3 contains 16 residues. CDR1 LNHDA and CDR2 SQIVND come from the germline V gene (reference sequence).

The chain has TRBV7-2 and TRBJ1-5, with a weak D call TRBD1 (5 bases). Trimming took off 5 bases at V and 6 bases at J, with 17 bases between the two ends. The CDR3 is made up of 15 amino acids. Germline V gives CDR1 SGHTA, CDR2 FQGNSA. The CDR3 bases are TGTGCCAGCAGCCCCGGGACGGGTTCCAGTCAGCCCCAGCATTTT. This sequence encodes CASSPGTGSSQPQHF.

This clonotype was detected many times. The genes are TRBV7-2 and TRBJ1-4; perhaps TRBD1 as D (6 bases). In germline, CDR1 is SGHTA, CDR2 FQGNSA. The CDR3 runs to 15 residues. Trimming stripped 4 bases from V and 6 bases from J, with 15 bases between. In nucleotides, the CDR3 is TGTGCCAGCAGCTCGTTAACAGGGTGGGATGAAAAACTGTTTTTT. It is translated as CASSSLTGWDEKLFF.

The table lists this clonotype with a count of one. A single base separates this from a much larger clone, so it may be a read error. The rearrangement joins TRBV20-1 to TRBJ2-1, with 9 nucleotides matching TRBD2. Per the germline V gene, CDR1 is DFQATT and CDR2 is SNEGSKA (reference sequence). The CDR3 is 19 amino acids. The CDR3 is CSARDLRGAGGPPYNEQLF. The CDR3 nucleotides are TGCAGTGCTAGAGATCTCAGAGGGGCGGGGGGGCCCCCCTACAATGAGCAGCTCTTC.

In its sample, this clonotype was seen many times. V gene TRBV28 combines with J gene TRBJ1-4, with D maybe TRBD1 (5 bases). V was clipped by 8 bases and J by 8 bases, with 12 bases between them. This CDR3 region has 12 residues. From germline, CDR1 is MDHEN and CDR2 SYDVKM. The CDR3 loop reads CASGARVEKLFF. In DNA, the CDR3 is TGTGCCAGCGGGGCTAGGGTCGAAAAACTGTTTTTT.

Concerning this clonotype: A much larger clone sits a single nucleotide away, making a read error possible. The rearrangement joins TRBV20-1 to TRBJ2-1, with 10 bases that match TRBD2. From germline, CDR1 is DFQATT and CDR2 SNEGSKA (reference sequence). This CDR3 is 19 amino acids long. The DNA of the CDR3 is TGCAGTGCTAGAGATGGGCAAGCGGGAGGGCCCTTATTCACAAATGAGCAGATCTTC. Translating gives CSARDGQAGGPLFTNEQIF.

This clonotype was counted at least ten times. The chain links TRBV9 to TRBJ2-1; no reliable D call. This CDR3 contains 14 residues. Germline V CDR1 and CDR2: SGDLS, YYNGEE. The ends were cut back, 0 bases at V and 3 bases at J, with 7 bases in the middle. The CDR3 DNA reads as TGTGCCAGCAGCGTAGTCAACGTCTACAATGAGCAGTTCTTC. This gives the protein CASSVVNVYNEQFF.

This clonotype was observed at least ten times. The chain has TRBV28 and TRBJ2-3, with TRBD2 matching over 10 bases. The ends lost 2 bases at V and 2 bases at J; junction bases unmatched: 4. This CDR3 contains 16 residues. From germline, CDR1 is MDHEN and CDR2 SYDVKM. CDR3: CASSLVTSGVTDTQYF. The CDR3, as DNA: TGTGCCAGCAGTTTAGTAACTAGCGGGGTCACAGATACGCAGTATTTT.

The chain has TRBV15 and TRBJ1-5, with TRBD1 as a possible D gene (5 bases). This CDR3 has 19 amino acids. Looked up from germline, CDR1 is LNHNV and CDR2 is YYDKDF (reference sequence). V was clipped by 5 bases and J by 1 base, with 24 bases between them. The CDR3 nucleotides are TGTGCCACCAGCCCCCAGGCGGGAGGTCTAGGGGCAAGCAATCAGCCCCAGCATTTT. It specifies CATSPQAGGLGASNQPQHF.

The V gene is TRBV10-3, the J gene TRBJ1-1; D unresolved. The CDR3 extends over 14 amino acids. Germline-derived CDR1 and CDR2 are ENHRY and SYGVKD. V lost 4 bases to trimming and J lost 0 bases, with 9 bases between them. DNA of the CDR3: TGTGCCATCAGTGTTAACTTCATGAACACTGAAGCTTTCTTT. Translated: CAISVNFMNTEAFF.

This clonotype has a count of ten or more. This chain links TRBV5-1 with TRBJ2-2; possibly TRBD1 for D (8 bases). The V gene lost 4 bases and the J gene lost 5 bases, with 15 bases spanning the gap. Germline values: CDR1 SGHRS, CDR2 YFSETQ. This CDR3 is 15 amino acids long. CDR3 coding DNA: TGCGCCAGCAGCGCCAGGGGGCGGGAGACCGGGGAGCTGTTTTTT. Translated, it gives CASSARGRETGELFF.

This clonotype has ten or more counts. This chain links TRBV9 with TRBJ2-5; no clear D gene. CDR3 length: 14 amino acids. Germline V gene sequence: CDR1 SGDLS, CDR2 YYNGEE. V lost 4 bases to trimming and J lost 4 bases, with 14 bases between them. CDR3 sequence (DNA): TGTGCCAGCAGCCCCCACGGAATAGTAGAGACCCAGTACTTC. It encodes CASSPHGIVETQYF. The entire variable domain, with the rest obtained from reference TRBV9 and TRBJ2-5, is as follows: DSGVTQTPKHLITATGQRVTLRCSPRSGDLSVYWYQQSLDQGLQFLIQYYNGEERAKGNILERFSAQQFPDLHSELNLSSLELGDSALYFCASSPHGIVETQYFGPGTRLLVL.

This clonotype was detected ten times or more. The chain combines TRBV6-1 with TRBJ2-1, with D perhaps TRBD2 (7 bases). The V and J ends lost 6 bases and 8 bases respectively, with 23 bases between them. This CDR3 region has 16 residues. Germline lookup yields CDR1 MNHNS and CDR2 SASEGT. The CDR3 here is CASSDLGGARRHEQFF. CDR3 coding DNA: TGTGCCAGCAGCGACCTGGGGGGGGCCCGTAGGCATGAGCAGTTCTTC.

This clonotype occurred a few times. This chain joins TRBV6-1 and TRBJ2-5, with 11 bases fitting TRBD1. The CDR3 has 15 amino acids. The germline V gene has CDR1 MNHNS and CDR2 SASEGT. Trimming removed 6 bases from V and 3 bases from J; junction bases left unmatched: 6. CDR3 coding DNA: TGTGCCAGCAGGGACAGGGGGCGGGTGAAAGAGACCCAGTACTTC. Residues: CASRDRGRVKETQYF.

This clonotype has at least ten counts. The chain carries TRBV7-2 and TRBJ2-5; the D is unclear. The CDR3 runs 14 residues. V was cut by 5 bases and J by 4 bases, with 14 bases left in between. Germline V CDR1 and CDR2: SGHTA, FQGNSA. The chain's CDR3 is CASSPALVRETQYF. The CDR3 coding sequence is TGTGCCAGCAGCCCCGCTCTAGTGAGAGAGACCCAGTACTTC.

This clonotype has at least ten counts. V usage is TRBV10-3 and J usage is TRBJ1-1; D call uncertain. Germline CDR1 reads ENHRY; CDR2 reads SYGVKD. V lost 2 bases to trimming and J lost 1 base, with 8 bases between them. This CDR3 has 14 amino acids. Written as DNA, the CDR3 is TGTGCCATCAGTGAGACGCCGCCGAACACTGAAGCTTTCTTT. Encoded protein: CAISETPPNTEAFF.